The 31 T cell receptor beta chains below all came from one sample that was sequenced in a study of shared clonotypes between healthy human individuals. The assay was immunoSEQ multiplex PCR, and TCRdb's table has in-frame clones only and misses some. This table holds around 88,000 clones, 67% found once. Material for sequencing was memory CD8+ T cells sorted from blood. As for subset: CD45RO+ cells pooled with CCR7-negative TemRA cells. Source of these receptors: a man younger than 40 in good health.

The chain combines TRBV15 with TRBJ2-1, with 8 bases aligning to TRBD2. The CDR3 totals 16 residues. V shed 5 bases and J 0 bases; nucleotides not matched to a gene: 6. Germline assignment: CDR1 LNHNV and CDR2 YYDKDF (reference sequence). CDR3 nucleotides: TGTGCCACCAGCGGACTAGCTCTGAGCTCCTACAATGAGCAGTTCTTC. Its translation: CATSGLALSSYNEQFF. Full variable domain (remainder filled in from reference TRBV15 and TRBJ2-1): DAMVIQNPRYQVTQFGKPVTLSCSQTLNHNVMYWYQQKSSQAPKLLFHYYDKDFNNEADTPDNFQSRRPNTSFCFLDIRSPGLGDTAMYLCATSGLALSSYNEQFFGPGTRLTVL.

V and J are TRBV25-1 and TRBJ1-4; TRBD1 is a possible D gene (5 bases). CDR3 length: 15 residues. CDR1 and CDR2 (germline): MGHDK, SYGVNS. V was trimmed by 6 bases and J by 4 bases, leaving 15 bases between them. The CDR3 coding sequence is TGTGCCAGCAGCAAACTTGGGGGGGATAATGAAAAACTGTTTTTT. It codes for CASSKLGGDNEKLFF. Full variable domain (remainder filled in from reference TRBV25-1 and TRBJ1-4): EADIYQTPRYLVIGTGKKITLECSQTMGHDKMYWYQQDPGMELHLIHYSYGVNSTEKGDLSSESTVSRIRTEHFPLTLESARPSHTSQYLCASSKLGGDNEKLFFGSGTQLSVL.

This chain connects TRBV7-9 to TRBJ2-3; no firm D call. Trimming left V 5 bases short and J 0 bases short, with 15 bases between. The CDR3 runs to 16 residues. Germline CDR1 and CDR2: SEHNR and FQNEAQ (reference sequence). CDR3 bases: TGTGCCAGCAGCCTCCCGAGGCCAGAGAGCACAGATACGCAGTATTTT. It codes for CASSLPRPESTDTQYF.

This chain joins TRBV29-1 and TRBJ2-1; D remains ambiguous. V was shortened by 3 bases and J by 6 bases, with 6 bases between the two germline ends. The CDR3 is 11 amino acids. Germline loops: CDR1 SQVTM, CDR2 ANQGSEA. The DNA for the CDR3 is TGCAGCGTTGACCCGATCAATGAGCAGTTCTTC. It encodes CSVDPINEQFF.

This chain uses TRBV11-2 with TRBJ1-1; 8 bases are a match to TRBD1. Germline V CDR1 and CDR2: SGHAT, FQNNGV. V lost 1 base, J lost 0 bases, and 7 bases stayed unmatched. There are 17 residues in the CDR3. The CDR3 protein is CASSLGRQGSMNTEAFF. The CDR3 DNA reads as TGTGCCAGCAGCTTAGGTCGACAGGGGTCCATGAACACTGAAGCTTTCTTT.

This chain connects TRBV28 to TRBJ2-7; either TRBD1 or TRBD2 may supply D (5 bases each). Germline V gene data show CDR1 as MDHEN and CDR2 as SYDVKM. The CDR3 is 13 residues long. V gave up 8 bases and J gave up 4 bases, with 15 bases separating them. CDR3 in DNA: TGTGCCAGCGGGGGACGTCCTATGTACGAGCAGTACTTC. This gives the protein CASGGRPMYEQYF.

The chain combines TRBV7-2 with TRBJ2-3; perhaps TRBD2 as D (5 bases). CDR1 is SGHTA, CDR2 FQGNSA, per germline. The ends were cut back, 5 bases at V and 0 bases at J, with 18 bases in the middle. The CDR3 covers 17 residues. The CDR3, as DNA: TGTGCCAGCAGCCTCGGGTGGGCGGGCTCTAGCACAGATACGCAGTATTTT. Amino acid sequence: CASSLGWAGSSTDTQYF.

V gene TRBV7-6 combines with J gene TRBJ2-5; maybe TRBD2 (6 bases). In germline, CDR1 is SGHVS, CDR2 FNYEAQ. V gave up 5 bases and J gave up 6 bases, with 25 bases separating them. This CDR3 is 17 amino acids long. The chain's CDR3 is CASSPGGARQPRKTQYF. CDR3 sequence (DNA): TGTGCCAGCAGCCCCGGCGGGGCGCGACAACCACGAAAGACCCAGTACTTC.

The chain uses TRBV9 and TRBJ1-1; 9 nucleotides match TRBD1. CDR1 SGDLS and CDR2 YYNGEE come from the germline V gene. The CDR3 contains 15 residues. With V trimmed by 4 bases and J by 1 base, 5 bases remained unmatched. CDR3 in amino acids: CASSRLGQGNTEAFF. CDR3 in DNA: TGTGCCAGCAGCAGATTGGGACAGGGGAACACTGAAGCTTTCTTT.

The chain is built from TRBV28 and TRBJ2-7, with 10 bases matching TRBD2. The CDR3 covers 14 residues. Germline CDR1 is MDHEN and CDR2 is SYDVKM. With V trimmed by 10 bases and J by 4 bases, 10 bases remained unmatched. The CDR3 nucleotides are TGTGCCATCAAAGCGGGAGGGCCAGATTACGAGCAGTACTTC. Amino acids: CAIKAGGPDYEQYF.

On this clone itself: One end of the junction does not line up with germline, which may come from a read error. The V gene is TRBV7-2, the J gene TRBJ1-3, with unresolved D. The CDR3 sequence is 14 residues long. Germline-derived CDR1 and CDR2 are SGHTA and FQGNSA. The CDR3 region is CASRLAGKENTIYF. CDR3 in DNA: TGTGCCAGCAGATTAGCGGGCAAAGAAAACACCATATATTTT.

By proportion, this clone is medium-sized (0.01 to 0.1%). The V and J genes are TRBV19 and TRBJ2-5; D remains unclear. CDR1 is LNHDA, CDR2 SQIVND, per germline (reference sequence). The V end was cut by 4 bases, the J end by 6 bases, with 12 bases between. This CDR3 has 13 amino acids. CDR3 residues: CASSSGPQQTQYF. The DNA of the CDR3 is TGTGCCAGTAGTAGTGGCCCCCAGCAGACCCAGTACTTC.

The chain employs TRBV5-1 and TRBJ1-2, with TRBD1 identical over 9 bases. Trimming at V came to 2 bases and at J to 3 bases, leaving 5 bases not matched to a gene. This CDR3 contains 15 residues. Germline CDR1 SGHRS, CDR2 YFSETQ. The CDR3 here is CASSLMGQGDYGYTF. CDR3 in DNA: TGCGCCAGCAGCTTAATGGGACAGGGAGACTATGGCTACACCTTC.

CDR3 region: CAISHGTSGTYEQYF. DNA of the CDR3: TGTGCCATCAGTCATGGGACTAGCGGAACCTACGAGCAGTACTTC. The chain uses TRBV10-3 and TRBJ2-7, with 11 bases identical to TRBD2. Trimming took 5 bases from V and 2 from J; bases not matched to a gene: 5. The CDR3 spans 15 residues. CDR1 is ENHRY, CDR2 SYGVKD, per germline.

The V call is TRBV4-2, the J call TRBJ2-1, with D tentatively TRBD2 (6 bases). Germline V lookup: CDR1 LGHNA, CDR2 YNFKEQ. V was cut by 0 bases and J by 1 base, with 13 bases left in between. The length of the CDR3 is 17 residues. The CDR3 spells CASSQDQEGGSYNEQFF. The CDR3 coding sequence is TGTGCCAGCAGCCAAGATCAGGAGGGAGGTTCCTACAATGAGCAGTTCTTC.

The chain combines TRBV10-3 with TRBJ1-2; D possibly corresponds to TRBD1 (5 bases). There are 14 residues in the CDR3. Trimming took off 6 bases at V and 1 base at J, with 12 bases between the two ends. CDR1 is ENHRY and CDR2 is SYGVKD in the germline V gene. Written as DNA, the CDR3 is TGTGCCATCAGGGGCAGGGAGTTTAACTATGGCTACACCTTC. It yields the protein CAIRGREFNYGYTF.

The rearrangement links TRBV29-1 to TRBJ1-4, with TRBD1 matching over 8 bases. The germline V gene has CDR1 SQVTM and CDR2 ANQGSEA. V dropped 7 bases and J dropped 7; count of bases not matched to a gene: 5. The CDR3 covers 12 residues. CDR3: CSAGDRREKLFF. The CDR3, as DNA: TGCAGCGCGGGGGACAGGCGTGAAAAACTGTTTTTT.

The CDR3 coding sequence is TGCGCCAGCAGCCAAGATTTTGGGAGGGTCACTGAAGCTTTCTTT. It yields the protein CASSQDFGRVTEAFF. The chain carries TRBV4-1 and TRBJ1-1; D ambiguous. This CDR3 spans 15 amino acids. V lost 0 bases and J 4 bases, leaving 12 bases between the germline ends. CDR1 and CDR2 (germline): MGHRA, YSYEKL.

This sequence joins TRBV6-4 and TRBJ2-3; 8 bases map to TRBD2. The CDR3 has 17 amino acids. The germline V gene has CDR1 MRHNA and CDR2 SNTAGT. V dropped 0 bases and J dropped 1; count of bases not matched to a gene: 6. The CDR3 is CASSDSGSGSGTDTQYF. CDR3 bases: TGTGCCAGCAGTGACTCGGGAAGCGGGAGTGGCACAGATACGCAGTATTTT.

This clone was seen more than once but under ten times. CDR3 coding DNA: TGTGCCAGCAAGATAGGACAGGGGTTCTCTGGAAACACCATATATTTT. Amino acids: CASKIGQGFSGNTIYF. The chain joins TRBV28 to TRBJ1-3; the match to TRBD1 covers 9 bases. V dropped 7 bases and J dropped 0; count of bases not matched to a gene: 7. The CDR3 consists of 16 residues. CDR1 is MDHEN, CDR2 SYDVKM, per germline.

The J gene is TRBJ2-5, the V gene TRBV2; TRBD1 matches at 9 bases. Germline V gene sequence: CDR1 SNHLY, CDR2 FYNNEI. The CDR3 runs 15 residues. The trim removed 2 bases at V and 4 bases at J, leaving 5 bases unmatched. CDR3: CASSENRGRAETQYF. CDR3 nucleotide sequence: TGTGCCAGCAGTGAAAACAGGGGGCGCGCAGAGACCCAGTACTTC.

The chain combines TRBV11-1 with TRBJ1-1, with D possibly being TRBD1 (5 bases). This CDR3 is 18 amino acids long. V was shortened by 5 bases and J by 0 bases, with 22 bases between the two germline ends. Germline CDR1 and CDR2: SGHAT and FQDESV (reference sequence). CDR3 sequence: CASSPAAGGGAMNTEAFF. Here the CDR3 DNA reads TGTGCCAGCAGCCCCGCGGCCGGAGGTGGGGCAATGAACACTGAAGCTTTCTTT. The full variable domain, rest sourced from reference TRBV11-1 and TRBJ1-1, is EAEVAQSPRYKITEKSQAVAFWCDPISGHATLYWYRQILGQGPELLVQFQDESVVDDSQLPKDRFSAERLKGVDSTLKIQPAELGDSAMYLCASSPAAGGGAMNTEAFFGQGTRLTVV.

This clone was seen many times. Other nucleotide sequences from this sample produce the same CDR3. This sequence joins TRBV27 and TRBJ2-3; the D gene is possibly TRBD2 (5 bases). The CDR3 loop spans 15 amino acids. V lost 5 bases to trimming and J lost 3 bases, with 15 bases between them. Germline V CDR1 and CDR2: MNHEY, SMNVEV (reference sequence). CDR3 region: CASSPLQEGTDTQYF. CDR3 DNA: TGTGCCAGCAGTCCACTACAAGAGGGAACAGATACGCAGTATTTT.

V gene TRBV6-5 combines with J gene TRBJ2-7; 9 bases are a match to TRBD1. The V gene end was trimmed by 0 bases and the J gene end by 6 bases; junction bases not matched to a gene: 9. This CDR3 spans 16 amino acids. Looked up from germline, CDR1 is MNHEY and CDR2 is SVGAGI. The CDR3 coding sequence is TGTGCCAGCAGTTACTCCCCTGCCACAGGGGGCGCCGAGCAGTACTTC. Translating it yields CASSYSPATGGAEQYF.

The J gene is TRBJ2-3, the V gene TRBV7-2, with D possibly matching TRBD2 (5 bases). CDR3 length equals 15 residues. CDR1 is SGHTA and CDR2 is FQGNSA in the germline V gene. Trimming pared 4 bases from V and 3 bases from J, leaving 14 bases between. The CDR3 coding sequence is TGTGCCAGCAGCTCTGAGGGAAGAATAACAGATACGCAGTATTTT. It is translated as CASSSEGRITDTQYF.

V is TRBV4-1 and J is TRBJ2-1, with TRBD2 matching 11 bases. The V and J ends lost 0 bases and 6 bases, in that order; junction bases with no gene match: 1. The CDR3 contains 15 residues. Germline V gene data show CDR1 as MGHRA and CDR2 as YSYEKL. Here the CDR3 DNA reads TGCGCCAGCAGCCAAGAACTAGCGGGAGTCAATGAGCAGTTCTTC. Encoded protein: CASSQELAGVNEQFF.

The chain uses TRBV15 and TRBJ2-7, with D unclear. Germline CDR1 is LNHNV and CDR2 is YYDKDF (reference sequence). The CDR3 is made up of 15 amino acids. The V end was cut by 0 bases, the J end by 3 bases, with 12 bases between. The chain's CDR3 is CATSRDSAGGYEQYF. The DNA of the CDR3 is TGTGCCACCAGCAGAGATTCCGCTGGCGGCTACGAGCAGTACTTC.

The gene calls are TRBV19 and TRBJ2-1; 8 nucleotides agree with TRBD1. Germline V gives CDR1 LNHDA, CDR2 SQIVND (reference sequence). V was pared by 6 bases and J by 4 bases, with 8 bases of the junction left unmatched. The CDR3 totals 15 residues. CDR3 loop: CASSLGQAIYNEQFF. CDR3 in DNA: TGTGCCAGTAGCCTGGGACAGGCGATATACAATGAGCAGTTCTTC.

The rearrangement uses TRBV11-3 and TRBJ1-1; TRBD1 is a possible D gene (6 bases). Germline V gives CDR1 SGHNT, CDR2 YENEEA. V lost 0 bases and J 1 base, leaving 6 bases between the germline ends. This CDR3 has 14 amino acids. This chain's CDR3 is CASSLEGANTEAFF. The CDR3 DNA reads TGTGCCAGCAGCTTAGAGGGGGCGAACACTGAAGCTTTCTTT.

This chain links TRBV5-4 with TRBJ2-1; no clear D. CDR1 and CDR2 from the germline V gene are SGHNT and YYREEE (reference sequence). The CDR3 has 15 residues. Trimming shortened V by 0 bases and J by 4 bases, and 11 bases separated the two germline ends. This chain's CDR3 is CASSLVTSLYNEQFF. CDR3 coding DNA: TGTGCCAGCAGCTTGGTGACGAGCCTTTACAATGAGCAGTTCTTC.

This clone was seen a handful of times. J is TRBJ2-7 and V is TRBV7-9, with D perhaps TRBD1 (5 bases). Germline V CDR1 and CDR2: SEHNR, FQNEAQ (reference sequence). V dropped 6 bases and J dropped 5 bases, with 14 bases sitting between them. CDR3 length: 13 amino acids. In DNA form, the CDR3 reads TGTGCCAGCAGATCTCGACAGTTTGACGAGCAGTACTTC. The encoded protein is CASRSRQFDEQYF.